The TCR beta chain under discussion was sequenced for a study of response to subunit inactivated influenza vaccine (dated by TCRdb to 2016 to 2019). Regarding the complete study: The study used deep quantitative T cell receptor repertoire profiling to track responses to a trivalent subunit inactivated influenza vaccine.

Overall results and qualifications from the work: The authors suggested that each seasonal influenza vaccination may recruit only a limited number of new T cells.

With respect to this clonotype: The target of this receptor is not known. Qualities for individual bases were not recorded, and no much larger clone is one base off.

A distance of 13 bases separates the germline ends of V and J, which lose 3 bases and 2 bases respectively. The germline V gene (reference sequence) sets CDR1 to SEHNR and CDR2 to FQNEAQ. The CDR3 covers 15 residues, taking in both the cysteine and the phenylalanine. The read is trimmed to its CDR3 DNA, 45 bases read in frame from base 1. Library generation was performed with RT-PCR. Sequencer: Illumina HiSeq 2500. In-frame beta chains were kept once TCRdb had trimmed the public reads at Q25 with fastp and called clones with MiXCR. Rows are unified per CDR3 protein, each entry keeping the most common DNA and genes. This sample is represented by more than 250,000 distinct CDR3 sequences; 20% to 25% of them were singletons. About 10% of the sample is taken by the ten largest.

The receptor's source is a man aged 45 to 70 who received an inactivated influenza vaccine. Donor details come from another sample of the same person, matched by shared clones. This chain is built from TRBV7-9 and TRBJ1-1; too little of a D gene remains to name it. This sample comprised PBMCs from blood, obtained about 19 months after vaccination. This receptor has the CDR3 CASSFLSAVNTEAFF. At the DNA level, the sequence is TGTGCCAGCAGCTTTTTATCGGCGGTAAACACTGAAGCTTTCTTT.